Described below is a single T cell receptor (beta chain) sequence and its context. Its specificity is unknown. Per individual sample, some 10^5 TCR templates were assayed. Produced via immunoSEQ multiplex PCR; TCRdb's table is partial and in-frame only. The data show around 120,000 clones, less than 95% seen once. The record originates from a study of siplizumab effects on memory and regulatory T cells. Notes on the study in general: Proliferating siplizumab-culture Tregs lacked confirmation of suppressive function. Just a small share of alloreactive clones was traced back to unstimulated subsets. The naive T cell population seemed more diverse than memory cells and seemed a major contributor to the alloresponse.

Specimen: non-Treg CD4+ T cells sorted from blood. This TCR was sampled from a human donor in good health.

CDR3 DNA: TGTGCCAGCAGCTTAATGGCAGGGGACTATGGCTACACCTTC. Its protein product is CASSLMAGDYGYTF. The chain carries TRBV7-9 and TRBJ1-2, with D possibly being TRBD1 (6 bases). The CDR3 is 14 amino acids. CDR1 SEHNR and CDR2 FQNEAQ come from the germline V gene (reference sequence). V gave up 2 bases and J gave up 3 bases, with 10 bases separating them.